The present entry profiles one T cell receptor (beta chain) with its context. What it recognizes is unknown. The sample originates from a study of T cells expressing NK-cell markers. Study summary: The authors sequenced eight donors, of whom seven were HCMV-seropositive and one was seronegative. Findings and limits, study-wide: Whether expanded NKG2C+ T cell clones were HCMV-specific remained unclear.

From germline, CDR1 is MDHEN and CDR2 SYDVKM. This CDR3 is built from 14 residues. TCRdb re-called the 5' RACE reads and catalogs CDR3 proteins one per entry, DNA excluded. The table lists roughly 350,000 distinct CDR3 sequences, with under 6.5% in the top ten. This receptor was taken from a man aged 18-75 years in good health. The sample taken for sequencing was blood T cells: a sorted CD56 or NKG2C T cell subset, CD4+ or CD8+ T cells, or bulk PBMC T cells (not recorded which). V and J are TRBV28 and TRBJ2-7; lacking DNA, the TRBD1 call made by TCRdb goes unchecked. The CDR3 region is CASRLEDRGLEQYF.